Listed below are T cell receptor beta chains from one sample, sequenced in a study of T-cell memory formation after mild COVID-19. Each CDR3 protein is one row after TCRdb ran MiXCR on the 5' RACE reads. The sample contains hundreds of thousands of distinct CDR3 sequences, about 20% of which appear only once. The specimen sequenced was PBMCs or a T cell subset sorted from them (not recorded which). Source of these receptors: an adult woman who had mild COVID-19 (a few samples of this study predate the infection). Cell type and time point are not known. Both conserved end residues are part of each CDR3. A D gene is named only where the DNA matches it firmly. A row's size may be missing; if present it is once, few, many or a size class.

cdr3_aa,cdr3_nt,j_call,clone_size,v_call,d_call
CASSLRAGGPREQYF,TGTGCCAGCAGCTTACGGGCGGGAGGGCCGCGGGAGCAGTACTTC,TRBJ2-7,NA,TRBV7-8,TRBD2
CASSPRAGVVTDTQYF,TGTGCTAGCAGCCCACGGGCGGGAGTCGTCACAGATACGCAGTATTTT,TRBJ2-3,NA,TRBV7-7,TRBD2
CSVRVGGYNEQFF,TGCAGCGTTCGGGTCGGGGGATACAATGAGCAGTTCTTC,TRBJ2-1,NA,TRBV29-1,NA
CASGLTNTGELFF,TGTGCCAGCGGCCTCACGAACACCGGGGAGCTGTTTTTT,TRBJ2-2,few,TRBV7-8,NA
CASALSDTQYF,TGTGCCAGCGCCCTATCTGATACGCAGTATTTT,TRBJ2-3,NA,TRBV12-3/TRBV12-4,NA
CASRPGEGAYEQYF,TGTGCCAGCAGACCGGGCGAGGGGGCTTACGAGCAGTACTTC,TRBJ2-7,once,TRBV3-1,TRBD1
CASSLEDGYSYEQYF,TGTGCCAGCAGTTTAGAAGACGGGTACTCCTACGAGCAGTACTTC,TRBJ2-7,NA,TRBV12-3/TRBV12-4,NA
CAIRKTGYNTGELFF,TGTGCCATCAGAAAGACAGGGTACAACACCGGGGAGCTGTTTTTT,TRBJ2-2,NA,TRBV10-3,TRBD1
CSARDDGGRVLVHTEAFF,TGCAGTGCTAGAGATGACGGTGGAAGGGTCCTGGTCCACACTGAAGCTTTCTTT,TRBJ1-1,few,TRBV20-1,NA
CASRRGLAAPYEQYF,TGTGCCAGCCGGAGAGGGCTAGCGGCCCCCTACGAGCAGTACTTC,TRBJ2-7,NA,TRBV19,TRBD2
CASSQGQDGEAFF,TGTGCCAGCAGCCAGGGACAGGATGGGGAAGCTTTCTTT,TRBJ1-1,NA,TRBV3-1,TRBD1
CASSLAGSANGGALPYGYTF,TGTGCCAGCAGCTTAGCAGGGTCGGCTAACGGGGGGGCTTTACCCTATGGCTACACCTTC,TRBJ1-2,NA,TRBV7-9,NA
CASSLDAASTLNSPLHF,TGCGCCAGCAGCTTGGATGCGGCGTCAACCCTTAATTCACCCCTCCACTTT,TRBJ1-6,many,TRBV5-1,NA
CASSPRASGNSPLHF,TGTGCCAGCAGTCCTCGAGCATCGGGTAATTCACCCCTCCACTTT,TRBJ1-6,NA,TRBV2,NA
CSAHSTSDPDIEQFF,TGCAGTGCTCACTCAACTAGCGATCCCGATATTGAGCAGTTCTTC,TRBJ2-1,NA,TRBV20-1,TRBD2
CASSFPLGGPPPTGELFF,TGTGCCAGCAGCTTCCCCCTCGGCGGTCCCCCTCCCACCGGGGAGCTGTTTTTT,TRBJ2-2,few,TRBV7-9,NA
CASGLGLRGQGGYTF,TGTGCTAGTGGTTTGGGCCTCAGGGGGCAGGGTGGCTACACCTTC,TRBJ1-2,NA,TRBV12-5,TRBD1
CASSLTGTSSVEQYF,TGTGCCAGCAGCTTAACGGGGACTAGCTCAGTCGAGCAGTACTTC,TRBJ2-7,NA,TRBV7-8,TRBD2
CASSASVGRIPLGTYEQYF,TGTGCCAGCTCAGCATCCGTGGGACGAATACCTCTGGGAACCTACGAGCAGTACTTC,TRBJ2-7,NA,TRBV11-3,NA
CASSQDSREAYNEQFF,TGCGCCAGCAGCCAAGATAGCAGGGAAGCCTACAATGAGCAGTTCTTC,TRBJ2-1,many,TRBV4-3,NA
CASSLGDGQGPQHF,TGCGCCAGCAGCCTCGGCGATGGACAGGGGCCCCAGCATTTT,TRBJ1-5,few,TRBV5-1,TRBD1
CASSVVPGATQYF,TGTGCCAGCAGCGTAGTCCCCGGGGCGACCCAGTACTTC,TRBJ2-5,NA,TRBV9,NA
CASSLKGRGYGYTF,TGTGCCAGCAGCTTAAAGGGTAGGGGTTATGGCTACACCTTC,TRBJ1-2,NA,TRBV7-3,NA
CATSLGGSSYEQYF,TGTGCCACCAGTCTGGGAGGGAGCTCCTACGAGCAGTACTTC,TRBJ2-7,NA,TRBV24-1,TRBD2
CASSWGQGGETQYF,TGTGCCAGCTCATGGGGACAGGGAGGAGAGACCCAGTACTTC,TRBJ2-5,few,TRBV18,TRBD1
CASPSSGREFYGYTF,TGTGCCAGTCCGAGTTCAGGGCGAGAATTCTATGGCTACACCTTC,TRBJ1-2,once,TRBV6-5,NA
CASSLVAGSYNEQFF,TGCGCCAGCAGCTTGGTTGCGGGCTCCTACAATGAGCAGTTCTTC,TRBJ2-1,many,TRBV5-1,NA
CASSSPRNTEAFF,TGTGCCAGCAGCTCTCCGAGGAACACTGAAGCTTTCTTT,TRBJ1-1,NA,TRBV7-9,NA